This T cell receptor (beta chain) is from a study of T cell repertoires in ileal Crohn's disease. This table comes from immunoSEQ multiplex PCR, and its TCRdb copy is limited to in-frame clones, with some not included. The data show roughly 8,500 clones, around 80% seen once. The time point here: neoterminal ileum biopsy at postoperative endoscopy, about 6 months after surgery. The CDR3 covers 12 residues. This sequence originates from an adult with Crohn's disease. The sequenced sample was ileal tissue. V usage is TRBV21-1 and J usage is TRBJ1-2; the D segment call TRBD1 is taken from the table without a DNA check. TRBV21-1 counts as a pseudogene. The CDR3 DNA reads as TGTGCCCCCCCTGGGACAGACTATGGCTACACCTTC. Protein product: CAPPGTDYGYTF.